The 10 T cell receptor beta chains below were found in one sample sequenced in a study of cytomegalovirus exposure and HLA in healthy donors. With 60 Vbeta and 13 Jbeta primers, the PCR was carried out. Sequenced by immunoSEQ multiplex PCR; TCRdb stores in-frame clones only, minus some. The repertoire holds 35,000 to 40,000 clones, with 66% as singletons. The sample comprised PBMCs. The source of these receptors is a man in his forties or fifties in good health and CMV-seropositive.

The V call is TRBV27, the J call TRBJ1-2; D uncertain. The germline gives CDR1 MNHEY, CDR2 SMNVEV (reference sequence). The CDR3 length is 13 residues. Trimming shortened V by 0 bases and J by 3 bases, and 5 bases separated the two germline ends. CDR3 DNA sequence: TGTGCCAGCAGTTTATCCCGGGACTATGGCTACACCTTC. It specifies CASSLSRDYGYTF.

This clone was seen once. The rearrangement joins TRBV7-8 to TRBJ1-1, with no clear D. V was pared by 3 bases and J by 1 base, with 15 bases between. CDR3 size: 16 residues. Germline lookup yields CDR1 SGHVS and CDR2 FQNEAQ. CDR3 in DNA: TGTGCCAGCAGCTTGGGGAGAAGGGTCACGAACACTGAAGCTTTCTTT. Amino acids: CASSLGRRVTNTEAFF.

The chain is built from TRBV29-1 and TRBJ1-6; 7 bases line up with TRBD1. V was clipped by 5 bases and J by 3 bases; unmatched bases: 4. This CDR3 region has 14 residues. Looked up from germline, CDR1 is SQVTM and CDR2 is ANQGSEA. The CDR3 is CSVQGGDYNSPLHF. CDR3 in DNA: TGCAGCGTTCAGGGGGGTGACTATAATTCACCCCTCCACTTT.

The V call is TRBV5-6, the J call TRBJ2-7, with D possibly being TRBD2 (6 bases). The CDR3 sequence is 12 residues long. Trimming stripped 3 bases from V and 4 bases from J, with 8 bases between. Germline CDR1 and CDR2: SGHDT and YYEEEE. CDR3 in amino acids: CASSSSGYEQYF. CDR3 DNA: TGTGCCAGCAGCTCGAGCGGGTACGAGCAGTACTTC.

The chain has TRBV7-2 and TRBJ2-3; 10 bases map to TRBD2. The junction had 14 bases not matched to a gene; V was cut back by 5 bases and J by 0 bases. Germline V gene data show CDR1 as SGHTA and CDR2 as FQGNSA. The CDR3 has 19 amino acids. CDR3 nucleotides: TGTGCCAGCAGCCCTCGGTGGCGGCTAGCGGGGGCGAGCACAGATACGCAGTATTTT. Translated, it gives CASSPRWRLAGASTDTQYF.

The table lists this clone with a count of one. The V call is TRBV7-2, the J call TRBJ1-5; 9 nucleotides line up with TRBD1. V lost 5 bases and J lost 7; bases outside the gene matches: 6. This CDR3 contains 14 residues. Germline assignment: CDR1 SGHTA and CDR2 FQGNSA. CDR3 residues: CASSPGQGGQPQHF. For the CDR3, the DNA is TGTGCCAGCAGCCCGGGACAGGGCGGGCAGCCCCAGCATTTT.

The rearrangement links TRBV7-7 to TRBJ2-5; TRBD1 agrees at 8 bases. CDR3 length: 15 amino acids. V lost 1 base and J lost 5; bases outside the gene matches: 6. Germline loops: CDR1 SSHAT, CDR2 FNYEAQ (reference sequence). For the CDR3, the DNA is TGTGCCAGCAGCTTAGGACAGGGGATGACGGAGACCCAGTACTTC. Amino acid sequence: CASSLGQGMTETQYF.

The chain is built from TRBV5-1 and TRBJ1-1, with TRBD1 matching over 9 bases. The CDR3 has 18 residues. V dropped 1 base and J dropped 5; count of bases not matched to a gene: 15. From germline, CDR1 is SGHRS and CDR2 YFSETQ. Written as DNA, the CDR3 is TGCGCCAGCAGCTTGACACCGGGACAGGGCGATAGGAAAACTGAAGCTTTCTTT. It is translated as CASSLTPGQGDRKTEAFF.

This clone was seen once. This chain uses TRBV18 with TRBJ2-7, with D unclear. The CDR3 is 12 amino acids. CDR1 is KGHSH, CDR2 LQKENI, per germline. V was trimmed by 3 bases and J by 2 bases, leaving 5 bases between them. This CDR3 reads CASSPRAYEQYF. CDR3 DNA sequence: TGTGCCAGCTCACCCCGGGCCTACGAGCAGTACTTC.

This chain links TRBV6-5 with TRBJ2-7; D remains ambiguous. Trimming pared 4 bases from V and 2 bases from J, leaving 6 bases between. This CDR3 contains 12 residues. Germline lookup yields CDR1 MNHEY and CDR2 SVGAGI. The CDR3 nucleotides are TGTGCCAGCAGTTCGGAGACCTACGAGCAGTACTTC. This translates into CASSSETYEQYF.